This T cell receptor beta chain stems from a study of T cells expressing NK-cell markers. Study as a whole: One of eight sequenced donors was HCMV-seronegative; the other seven were seropositive.

Germline V lookup: CDR1 MGHRA, CDR2 YSYEKL. This CDR3 is 14 amino acids long. TCRdb reworked the 5' RACE reads into one entry per CDR3 protein, no DNA. With about 400,000 distinct CDR3 sequences in the sample, the ten largest clones hold around 10%. About this clonotype itself: What it binds is unknown.

Findings of the study overall: In four donors, these clonotypes also led the CD3+CD56-NKG2C+ fraction.

Sequencing was done on a sample of blood T cells: a sorted CD56 or NKG2C T cell subset, CD4+ or CD8+ T cells, or bulk PBMC T cells (not recorded which). This receptor was obtained from a woman between 45 and 60 years old in good health. The chain recombines TRBV4-1 with TRBJ1-1. The CDR3 is CASSPNRWASEAFF.